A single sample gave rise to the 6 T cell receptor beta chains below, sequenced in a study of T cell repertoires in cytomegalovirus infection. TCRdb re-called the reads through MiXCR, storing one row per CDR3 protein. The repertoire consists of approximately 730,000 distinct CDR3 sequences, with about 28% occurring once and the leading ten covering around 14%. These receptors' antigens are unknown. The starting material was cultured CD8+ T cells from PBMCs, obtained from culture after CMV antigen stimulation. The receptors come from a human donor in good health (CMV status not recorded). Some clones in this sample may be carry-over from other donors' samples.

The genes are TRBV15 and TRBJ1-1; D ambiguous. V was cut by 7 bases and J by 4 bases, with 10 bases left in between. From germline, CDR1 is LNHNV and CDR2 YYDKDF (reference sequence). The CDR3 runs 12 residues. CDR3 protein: CATTMGVTEAFF. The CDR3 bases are TGTGCCACCACCATGGGAGTCACTGAAGCTTTCTTT.

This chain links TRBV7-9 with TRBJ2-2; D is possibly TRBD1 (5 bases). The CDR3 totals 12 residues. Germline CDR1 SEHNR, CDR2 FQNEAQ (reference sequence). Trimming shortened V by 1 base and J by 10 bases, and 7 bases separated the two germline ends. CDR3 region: CASSLDRQELFF. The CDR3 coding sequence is TGTGCCAGCAGCTTAGACAGGCAGGAGCTGTTTTTT.

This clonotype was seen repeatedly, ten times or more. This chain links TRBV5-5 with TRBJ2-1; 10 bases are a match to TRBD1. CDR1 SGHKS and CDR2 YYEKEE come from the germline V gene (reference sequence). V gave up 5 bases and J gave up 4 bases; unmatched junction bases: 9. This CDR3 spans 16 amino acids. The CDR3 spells CASSLGLGQGYNEQFF. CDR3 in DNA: TGTGCCAGCAGTTTAGGGCTGGGACAGGGGTACAATGAGCAGTTCTTC.

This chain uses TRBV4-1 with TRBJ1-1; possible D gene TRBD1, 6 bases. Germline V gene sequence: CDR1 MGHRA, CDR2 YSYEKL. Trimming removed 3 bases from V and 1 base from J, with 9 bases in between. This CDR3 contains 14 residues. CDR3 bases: TGCGCCAGCAGCCACGGACAGCAGAACACTGAAGCTTTCTTT. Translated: CASSHGQQNTEAFF.

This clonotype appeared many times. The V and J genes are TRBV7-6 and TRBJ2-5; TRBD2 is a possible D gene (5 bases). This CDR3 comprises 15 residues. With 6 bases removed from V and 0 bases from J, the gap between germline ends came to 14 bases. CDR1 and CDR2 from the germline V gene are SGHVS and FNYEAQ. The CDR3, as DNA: TGTGCCAGCAGTCCGTGGAGCGGAGACCAAGAGACCCAGTACTTC. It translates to CASSPWSGDQETQYF.

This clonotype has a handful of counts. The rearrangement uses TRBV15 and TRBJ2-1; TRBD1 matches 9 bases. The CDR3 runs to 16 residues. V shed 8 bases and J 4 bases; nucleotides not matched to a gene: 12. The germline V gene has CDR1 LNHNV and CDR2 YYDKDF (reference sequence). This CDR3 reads CATADRGPPPYNEQFF. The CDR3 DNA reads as TGTGCCACCGCGGACAGGGGCCCCCCCCCTTACAATGAGCAGTTCTTC. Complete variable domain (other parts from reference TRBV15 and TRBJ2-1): DAMVIQNPRYQVTQFGKPVTLSCSQTLNHNVMYWYQQKSSQAPKLLFHYYDKDFNNEADTPDNFQSRRPNTSFCFLDIRSPGLGDTAMYLCATADRGPPPYNEQFFGPGTRLTVL.